This TCR beta chain was sequenced for a study of CD8 T cells in Susac syndrome. This clonotype was counted a single time. It was with random hexamers that roughly 0.45 to 1 ug RNA was reverse transcribed. With immunoSEQ multiplex PCR, TCR beta CDR3 was amplified across 54 Vbeta and 13 Jbeta. TCRdb re-called the immunoSEQ multiplex PCR reads with MiXCR, one entry per CDR3 protein. The table shows 400,000 or so distinct CDR3 sequences, with more than 80% occurring only once. This CDR3 spans 14 amino acids. With 2 bases removed from V and 7 bases from J, the gap between germline ends came to 9 bases. TEMRA cells were enriched by FACS, and CD4+ and CD8+ T cells were negatively isolated.

The sequence came from a human donor with multiple sclerosis. J is TRBJ1-6 and V is TRBV12-3 or TRBV12-4, with D maybe TRBD1 (5 bases). Sequencing was performed on CD8+ T cells from PBMCs. CDR3 residues: CASSLSGTNSPLHF. The DNA of the CDR3 is TGTGCCAGCAGTTTATCGGGGACCAATTCACCCCTCCACTTT.